These 31 T cell receptor beta chains were all obtained from the same sample, sequenced in a study of blood T cell repertoires in COVID-19. Assay used: immunoSEQ multiplex PCR; TCRdb lists only in-frame clones, some missing. The table includes around 310,000 clones, 88% detected once. The material sequenced was PBMCs or T cells enriched from blood (not recorded which). All receptors come from a man aged 25-45 years who had recovered from COVID-19.

The chain uses TRBV11-2 and TRBJ2-2, with 9 positions matching TRBD1. The CDR3 loop spans 15 amino acids. The V and J ends lost 5 bases and 4 bases, in that order; junction bases with no gene match: 5. CDR1 and CDR2 (germline): SGHAT, FQNNGV. The CDR3 DNA reads as TGTGCCAGCAGCCCCTTGACAGGGGGCACCGGGGAGCTGTTTTTT. Translation: CASSPLTGGTGELFF.

The chain employs TRBV21-1 and TRBJ2-1; TRBD1, the table's D call, was not compared with the DNA. TRBV21-1 is noted as a pseudogene. This CDR3 has 12 amino acids. The CDR3 protein is CASSHSYNEQFF. For the CDR3, the DNA is TGTGCCAGCAGTCACTCCTACAATGAGCAGTTCTTC.

The rearrangement links TRBV6-2 or TRBV6-3 to TRBJ1-2, with TRBD1 identical over 9 bases. V shed 5 bases and J 4 bases; nucleotides not matched to a gene: 11. This CDR3 is 16 amino acids long. Germline loops: CDR1 MNHEY, CDR2 SVGEGT. As DNA, the CDR3 is TGTGCCAGCAGTCAATACACAGGGGGCAGAGGCTATGGCTACACCTTC. This encodes CASSQYTGGRGYGYTF.

This chain links TRBV29-1 with TRBJ2-7; 10 positions agree with TRBD1. Germline-derived CDR1 and CDR2 are SQVTM and ANQGSEA. The CDR3 covers 14 residues. J was trimmed by 5 bases and V by 0 bases; bases with no gene match: 4. The CDR3 here is CSVEEGTGVNEQYF. The CDR3 DNA sequence: TGCAGCGTTGAAGAAGGGACAGGGGTGAACGAGCAGTACTTC.

The chain combines TRBV9 with TRBJ2-3; perhaps TRBD1 as D (5 bases). In germline, CDR1 is SGDLS, CDR2 YYNGEE. V dropped 4 bases and J dropped 6 bases, with 15 bases sitting between them. The CDR3 has 14 amino acids. CDR3 residues: CASSKGPRTDTQYF. The CDR3 nucleotides read TGTGCCAGCAGCAAGGGGCCAAGAACCGATACGCAGTATTTT.

J is TRBJ2-3 and V is TRBV10-3; possible D gene TRBD1, 6 bases. This CDR3 has 14 amino acids. The germline CDR1 and CDR2 sequences are ENHRY and SYGVKD. Deletions cut 10 bases from V and 0 bases from J, with 14 bases between. The CDR3: CATKIGTSTDTQYF. CDR3 in DNA: TGTGCCACTAAGATAGGGACAAGCACAGATACGCAGTATTTT.

The V gene is TRBV3-1 (or the pseudogene TRBV3-2), the J gene TRBJ1-2, with D uncertain. V lost 0 bases to trimming and J lost 4 bases, with 12 bases between them. There are 15 residues in the CDR3. Germline CDR1 reads LGHDT; CDR2 reads YNNKEL (reference sequence). The CDR3 is CASSQEGGEIYGYTF. In DNA, the CDR3 is TGTGCCAGCAGCCAAGAAGGCGGCGAGATCTATGGCTACACCTTC.

The chain combines TRBV4-2 with TRBJ1-5; D gene unclear. The length of the CDR3 is 15 residues. The germline gives CDR1 LGHNA, CDR2 YNFKEQ. V was clipped by 0 bases and J by 7 bases, with 13 bases between them. CDR3 residues: CASSQDRGLSQPQHF. The CDR3 DNA reads TGTGCCAGCAGCCAAGATCGAGGGCTTAGCCAGCCCCAGCATTTT.

This rearrangement joins TRBV7-8 to TRBJ2-1; 11 nucleotides match TRBD2. The CDR3 contains 20 residues. CDR1 and CDR2 from the germline V gene are SGHVS and FQNEAQ. After removal of 4 bases from V and 0 bases from J, the junction contained 14 bases not matched to a gene. The CDR3 region is CASSSPGTSGLPSSYNEQFF. The CDR3 DNA reads TGTGCCAGCAGCTCGCCCGGGACTAGCGGACTTCCTAGCTCCTACAATGAGCAGTTCTTC.

This sequence joins TRBV24-1 and TRBJ2-7; 9 bases align to TRBD1. The germline gives CDR1 KGHDR, CDR2 SFDVKD. The CDR3 length is 15 residues. J lost 7 bases, V lost 3 bases, and 9 bases had no gene match. CDR3 sequence reads: CATSDPGQGFGEQYF. CDR3 nucleotides: TGTGCCACCAGTGATCCGGGACAGGGATTTGGAGAGCAGTACTTC.

The count of this clone is one. This sequence joins TRBV7-8 and TRBJ1-2; 9 bases fit TRBD1. The germline gives CDR1 SGHVS, CDR2 FQNEAQ. The CDR3 covers 13 residues. V was pared by 5 bases and J by 8 bases, with 6 bases of the junction left unmatched. The DNA of the CDR3 is TGTGCCAGCAGCCTCGACAGGGGGGGCGGCTACACCTTC. It yields the protein CASSLDRGGGYTF.

The rearrangement joins TRBV28 to TRBJ1-4; maybe TRBD1 (5 bases). Germline V gene lookup returns CDR1 MDHEN and CDR2 SYDVKM. This CDR3 has 14 residues. Trimming stripped 3 bases from V and 7 bases from J, with 12 bases between. This chain's CDR3 is CASSLETVSEKLFF. CDR3 nucleotides: TGTGCCAGCAGTTTGGAGACAGTCAGTGAAAAACTGTTTTTT.

The J gene is TRBJ1-2, the V gene TRBV7-2, with D perhaps matching TRBD1 (6 bases). Germline assignment: CDR1 SGHTA and CDR2 FQGNSA. V dropped 4 bases and J dropped 8 bases, with 20 bases sitting between them. CDR3 length equals 15 residues. The CDR3 region has the DNA TGTGCCAGCAGCTCGCCCCCGACAGGTCGACGGGGCTACACCTTC. Amino acids: CASSSPPTGRRGYTF. The entire variable domain, with the rest obtained from reference TRBV7-2 and TRBJ1-2, is as follows: GAGVSQSPSNKVTEKGKDVELRCDPISGHTALYWYRQSLGQGLEFLIYFQGNSAPDKSGLPSDRFSAERTGGSVSTLTIQRTQQEDSAVYLCASSSPPTGRRGYTFGSGTRLTVV.

The chain has TRBV2 and TRBJ2-5; 8 bases map to TRBD1. The CDR3 sequence is 14 residues long. V shed 6 bases, J shed 2 bases, and the junction held 5 bases outside the gene matches. The germline V gene encodes CDR1 SNHLY and CDR2 FYNNEI. CDR3 residues: CASSAGTGQETQYF. The CDR3 DNA is TGTGCCAGCAGCGCCGGGACAGGACAAGAGACCCAGTACTTC.

The chain links TRBV28 to TRBJ2-2; weak D call: TRBD2 (7 bases). V lost 6 bases to trimming and J lost 4 bases, with 18 bases between them. This CDR3 has 16 amino acids. Germline-derived CDR1 and CDR2 are MDHEN and SYDVKM. CDR3 nucleotides: TGTGCCAGCAGCCCAACGGGGAGGGGGGTCACCGGGGAGCTGTTTTTT. Its translation is CASSPTGRGVTGELFF.

This chain links TRBV2 with TRBJ2-2; possibly TRBD1 for D (6 bases). Germline assignment: CDR1 SNHLY and CDR2 FYNNEI. The CDR3 totals 14 residues. V lost 5 bases to trimming and J lost 4 bases, with 11 bases between them. CDR3 residues: CASSTSDSTGELFF. The CDR3 DNA is TGTGCCAGCAGTACCTCGGACAGCACCGGGGAGCTGTTTTTT.

A single count supports this clone. In nucleotides, the CDR3 is TGTGCCAGCAACCGGGACAGGGAAAATGAGCAGTTCTTC. This gives the protein CASNRDRENEQFF. The rearrangement links TRBV2 to TRBJ2-1, with 9 bases aligning to TRBD1. Germline lookup yields CDR1 SNHLY and CDR2 FYNNEI. CDR3 length: 13 amino acids. Trimming removed 7 bases from V and 7 bases from J; junction bases left unmatched: 5.

The J gene is TRBJ2-7, the V gene TRBV29-1, with 10 bases aligning to TRBD1. The V gene's germline CDR1 is SQVTM and CDR2 ANQGSEA. CDR3 length: 13 residues. With V trimmed by 7 bases and J by 4 bases, 7 bases remained unmatched. The CDR3 sequence: CSGGQGVMYEQYF. The CDR3 coding sequence is TGCAGCGGCGGACAGGGGGTAATGTACGAGCAGTACTTC.

The rearrangement links TRBV12-3 or TRBV12-4 to TRBJ1-1; D might be TRBD1 (5 bases). CDR3 size: 13 residues. Trimming left V 6 bases short and J 6 bases short, with 14 bases between. The CDR3 protein is CASRTTGGSEAFF. In nucleotides, the CDR3 is TGTGCCAGCAGAACTACAGGTGGCTCTGAAGCTTTCTTT.

The CDR3 DNA sequence: TGTGCCAGCTCACCAAAGAGAAATGAGCAGTTCTTC. Its protein is CASSPKRNEQFF. The chain combines TRBV18 with TRBJ2-1; no definite D call. V lost 2 bases, J lost 7 bases, and 6 bases lay in between. This CDR3 region has 12 residues. Germline V lookup: CDR1 KGHSH, CDR2 LQKENI.

V gene TRBV3-1 (or the pseudogene TRBV3-2) combines with J gene TRBJ2-3; weak D call: TRBD1 (5 bases). Per germline, CDR1 LGHDT and CDR2 YNNKEL (reference sequence). V was cut by 0 bases and J by 1 base, with 11 bases left in between. The CDR3 extends over 16 amino acids. The CDR3 protein is CASSQDRLGGTDTQYF. CDR3 nucleotides: TGTGCCAGCAGCCAAGACCGATTAGGGGGCACAGATACGCAGTATTTT.

This clone was detected only once. V and J are TRBV19 and TRBJ2-2; maybe TRBD1 (5 bases). V was trimmed by 5 bases and J by 4 bases, leaving 11 bases between them. CDR1 is LNHDA, CDR2 SQIVND, per germline (reference sequence). The CDR3 loop spans 14 amino acids. In DNA, the CDR3 is TGTGCCAGTAGTGGCCAGGGATTCACCGGGGAGCTGTTTTTT. As protein: CASSGQGFTGELFF.

This chain connects TRBV5-1 to TRBJ2-2, with TRBD1 matching 8 bases. This CDR3 spans 14 amino acids. Germline-derived CDR1 and CDR2 are SGHRS and YFSETQ. V was clipped by 4 bases and J by 6 bases; unmatched bases: 5. CDR3 in amino acids: CASSDRQGSGELFF. The CDR3 region has the DNA TGCGCCAGCAGCGACAGACAGGGGTCCGGGGAGCTGTTTTTT.

This sequence joins TRBV28 and TRBJ1-5; D may be TRBD1 (5 bases). Germline CDR1 is MDHEN and CDR2 is SYDVKM. V was pared by 3 bases and J by 0 bases, with 15 bases between. The CDR3 is made up of 17 amino acids. The CDR3 spells CASSFYVGPNSNQPQHF. As DNA, the CDR3 is TGTGCCAGCAGTTTTTATGTGGGGCCCAATAGCAATCAGCCCCAGCATTTT. Using reference TRBV28 and TRBJ1-5 for the parts outside the CDR3, the full variable domain is DVKVTQSSRYLVKRTGEKVFLECVQDMDHENMFWYRQDPGLGLRLIYFSYDVKMKEKGDIPEGYSVSREKKERFSLILESASTNQTSMYLCASSFYVGPNSNQPQHFGDGTRLSIL.

V gene TRBV2 combines with J gene TRBJ1-2; TRBD1 matches 8 bases. The CDR3 contains 14 residues. V lost 5 bases to trimming and J lost 4 bases; unmatched junction nucleotides: 6. CDR1 SNHLY and CDR2 FYNNEI come from the germline V gene. The chain's CDR3 is CASSYDRGSYGYTF. Here the CDR3 DNA reads TGTGCCAGCAGTTATGACAGGGGAAGCTATGGCTACACCTTC. Full variable domain (missing parts from reference TRBV2 and TRBJ1-2): EPEVTQTPSHQVTQMGQEVILRCVPISNHLYFYWYRQILGQKVEFLVSFYNNEISEKSEIFDDQFSVERPDGSNFTLKIRSTKLEDSAMYFCASSYDRGSYGYTFGSGTRLTVV.

V and J are TRBV5-4 and TRBJ2-2; 9 positions match TRBD1. The germline V gene has CDR1 SGHNT and CDR2 YYREEE (reference sequence). J was trimmed by 5 bases and V by 4 bases; bases with no gene match: 6. This CDR3 region has 15 residues. CDR3 in DNA: TGTGCCAGCAGCGTGGGACAGGGTCTGACCGGGGAGCTGTTTTTT. Translation: CASSVGQGLTGELFF.

The CDR3 DNA reads as TGTGCCAGCAGTTCGACAGGGGCAGGGCAGCCCCAGCATTTT. Amino acids: CASSSTGAGQPQHF. The rearrangement links TRBV28 to TRBJ1-5, with 8 bases matching TRBD1. V dropped 4 bases and J dropped 7; count of bases not matched to a gene: 6. CDR1 and CDR2 (germline): MDHEN, SYDVKM. The length of the CDR3 is 14 residues.

The chain couples TRBV29-1 to TRBJ2-3; D is ambiguous. Trimming took off 6 bases at V and 1 base at J, with 14 bases between the two ends. In germline, CDR1 is SQVTM, CDR2 ANQGSEA. This CDR3 has 14 residues. The chain's CDR3 is CSVNIGQGTDTQYF. DNA of the CDR3: TGCAGCGTGAATATTGGGCAGGGCACAGATACGCAGTATTTT.

The gene calls are TRBV5-6 and TRBJ2-5, with unresolved D. The CDR3 length is 11 residues. V gave up 1 base and J gave up 5 bases, with 3 bases separating them. Germline V gene data show CDR1 as SGHDT and CDR2 as YYEEEE. The CDR3 nucleotides are TGTGCCAGCAGCTTGCGGGAGACCCAGTACTTC. It translates to CASSLRETQYF.

In this sample, this clone turned up once. Here the CDR3 DNA reads TGTGCCAGCAGTTACTTGCTAGCTGGGACAGATACGCAGTATTTT. This translates into CASSYLLAGTDTQYF. The rearrangement joins TRBV6-2 or TRBV6-3 to TRBJ2-3; maybe TRBD2 (5 bases). Per the germline V gene, CDR1 is MNHEY and CDR2 is SVGEGT. Trimming shortened V by 1 base and J by 3 bases, and 11 bases separated the two germline ends. CDR3 length: 15 residues.

The V call is TRBV28, the J call TRBJ1-6, with D tentatively TRBD1 (5 bases). V was shortened by 3 bases and J by 4 bases, with 16 bases between the two germline ends. The CDR3 loop spans 17 amino acids. The V gene's germline CDR1 is MDHEN and CDR2 SYDVKM. The CDR3 spells CASSFPSPGLYNSPLHF. CDR3 coding DNA: TGTGCCAGCAGTTTTCCCTCTCCAGGGTTGTATAATTCACCCCTCCACTTT.